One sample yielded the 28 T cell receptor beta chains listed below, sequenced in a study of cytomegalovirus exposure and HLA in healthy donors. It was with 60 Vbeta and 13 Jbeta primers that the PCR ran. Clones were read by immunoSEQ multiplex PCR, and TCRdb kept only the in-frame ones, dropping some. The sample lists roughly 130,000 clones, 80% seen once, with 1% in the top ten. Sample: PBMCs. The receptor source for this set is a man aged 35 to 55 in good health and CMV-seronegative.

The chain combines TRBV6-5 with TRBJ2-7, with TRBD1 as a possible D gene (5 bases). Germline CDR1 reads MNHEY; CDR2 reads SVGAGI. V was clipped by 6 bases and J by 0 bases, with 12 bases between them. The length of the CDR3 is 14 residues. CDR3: CASSLTVSSYEQYF. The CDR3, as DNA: TGTGCCAGCAGCCTGACAGTGAGCTCCTACGAGCAGTACTTC.

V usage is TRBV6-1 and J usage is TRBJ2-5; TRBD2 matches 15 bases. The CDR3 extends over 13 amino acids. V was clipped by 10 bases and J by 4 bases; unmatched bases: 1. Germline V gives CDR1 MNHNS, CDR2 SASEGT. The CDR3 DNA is TGTGCCACGGGACTAGCGGGGGGAGAGACCCAGTACTTC. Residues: CATGLAGGETQYF.

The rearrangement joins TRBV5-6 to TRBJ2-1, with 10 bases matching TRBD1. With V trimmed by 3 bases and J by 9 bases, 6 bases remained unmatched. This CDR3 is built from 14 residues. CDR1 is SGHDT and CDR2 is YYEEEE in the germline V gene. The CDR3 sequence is CASSWMTGGSEQFF. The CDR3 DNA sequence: TGTGCCAGCAGCTGGATGACAGGGGGCAGTGAGCAGTTCTTC.

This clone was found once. Here the CDR3 reads CASSSAAGGNTEAFF. CDR3 bases: TGTGCCAGCAGTTCAGCGGCGGGGGGGAACACTGAAGCTTTCTTT. V usage is TRBV28 and J usage is TRBJ1-1; perhaps TRBD1 as D (5 bases). V lost 4 bases and J lost 1, with 13 bases in between. Germline V lookup: CDR1 MDHEN, CDR2 SYDVKM. This CDR3 comprises 15 residues.

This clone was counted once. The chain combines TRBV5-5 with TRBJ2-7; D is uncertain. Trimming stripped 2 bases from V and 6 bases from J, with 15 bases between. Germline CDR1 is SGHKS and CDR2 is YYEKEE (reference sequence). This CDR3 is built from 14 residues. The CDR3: CASSFVNLAFEQYF. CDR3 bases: TGTGCCAGCAGCTTTGTGAACTTAGCCTTCGAGCAGTACTTC. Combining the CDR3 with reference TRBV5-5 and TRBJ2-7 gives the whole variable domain DAGVTQSPTHLIKTRGQQVTLRCSPISGHKSVSWYQQVLGQGPQFIFQYYEKEERGRGNFPDRFSARQFPNYSSELNVNALLLGDSALYLCASSFVNLAFEQYFGPGTRLTVT.

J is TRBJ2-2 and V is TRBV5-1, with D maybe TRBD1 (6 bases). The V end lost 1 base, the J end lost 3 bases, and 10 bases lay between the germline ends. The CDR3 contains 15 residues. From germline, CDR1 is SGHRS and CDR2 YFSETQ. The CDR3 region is CASSLNGQYTGELFF. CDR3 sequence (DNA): TGCGCCAGCAGCTTGAACGGACAGTACACCGGGGAGCTGTTTTTT.

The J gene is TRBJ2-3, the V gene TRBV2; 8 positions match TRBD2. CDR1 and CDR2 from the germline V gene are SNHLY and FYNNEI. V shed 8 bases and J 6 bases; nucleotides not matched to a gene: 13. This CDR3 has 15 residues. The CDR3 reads CASSRLTGGQDTQYF. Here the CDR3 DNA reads TGTGCCAGCTCCAGGTTGACGGGAGGGCAGGATACGCAGTATTTT.

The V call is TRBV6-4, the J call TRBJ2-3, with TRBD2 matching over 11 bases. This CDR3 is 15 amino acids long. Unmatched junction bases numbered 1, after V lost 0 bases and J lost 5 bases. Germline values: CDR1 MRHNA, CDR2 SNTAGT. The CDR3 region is CASSDSLAGGDTQYF. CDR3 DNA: TGTGCCAGCAGTGACTCGCTAGCGGGAGGAGATACGCAGTATTTT.

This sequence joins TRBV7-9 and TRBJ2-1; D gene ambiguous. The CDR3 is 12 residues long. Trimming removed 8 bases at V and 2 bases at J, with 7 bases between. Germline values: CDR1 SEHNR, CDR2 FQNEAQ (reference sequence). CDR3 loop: CASDKPYNEQFF. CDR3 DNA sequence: TGTGCCAGCGACAAACCCTACAATGAGCAGTTCTTC.

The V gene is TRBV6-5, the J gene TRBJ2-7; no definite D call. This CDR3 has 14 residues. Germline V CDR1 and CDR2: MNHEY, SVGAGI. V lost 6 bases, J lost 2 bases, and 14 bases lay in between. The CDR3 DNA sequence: TGTGCCAGCAGGCCAAGTGGGCTGACCTACGAGCAGTACTTC. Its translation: CASRPSGLTYEQYF.

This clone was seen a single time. The CDR3 here is CASSVDRGNTDTQYF. Written as DNA, the CDR3 is TGTGCCAGCAGTGTGGACAGGGGTAACACAGATACGCAGTATTTT. The chain joins TRBV7-9 to TRBJ2-3, with TRBD1 identical over 9 bases. The CDR3 runs to 15 residues. Germline V gene sequence: CDR1 SEHNR, CDR2 FQNEAQ (reference sequence). With 6 bases clipped from V and 2 bases from J, the junction kept 6 bases outside the gene matches.

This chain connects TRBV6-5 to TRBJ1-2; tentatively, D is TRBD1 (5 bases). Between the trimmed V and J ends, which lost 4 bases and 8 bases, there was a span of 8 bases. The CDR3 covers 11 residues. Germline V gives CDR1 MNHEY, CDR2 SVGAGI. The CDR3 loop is CASSFWGGYTF. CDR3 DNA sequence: TGTGCCAGCAGTTTTTGGGGCGGCTACACCTTC.

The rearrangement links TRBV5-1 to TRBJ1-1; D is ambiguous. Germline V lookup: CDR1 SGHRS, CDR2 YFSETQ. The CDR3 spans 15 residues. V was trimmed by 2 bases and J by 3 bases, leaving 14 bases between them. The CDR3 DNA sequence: TGCGCCAGCAGCTTCCAGGATCGGAGGGACACTGAAGCTTTCTTT. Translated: CASSFQDRRDTEAFF.

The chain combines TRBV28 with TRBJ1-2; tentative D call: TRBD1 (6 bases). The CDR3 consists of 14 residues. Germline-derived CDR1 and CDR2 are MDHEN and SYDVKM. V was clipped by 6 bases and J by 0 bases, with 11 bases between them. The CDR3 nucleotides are TGTGCCAGCAGCCCAGGGGCAGCTAACTATGGCTACACCTTC. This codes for CASSPGAANYGYTF.

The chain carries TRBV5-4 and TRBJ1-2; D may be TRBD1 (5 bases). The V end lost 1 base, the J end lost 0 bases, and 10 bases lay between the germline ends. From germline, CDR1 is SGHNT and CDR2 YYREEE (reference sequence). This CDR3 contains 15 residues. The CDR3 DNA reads TGTGCCAGCAGCTTGCCCGCAGGGACTAACTATGGCTACACCTTC. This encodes CASSLPAGTNYGYTF.

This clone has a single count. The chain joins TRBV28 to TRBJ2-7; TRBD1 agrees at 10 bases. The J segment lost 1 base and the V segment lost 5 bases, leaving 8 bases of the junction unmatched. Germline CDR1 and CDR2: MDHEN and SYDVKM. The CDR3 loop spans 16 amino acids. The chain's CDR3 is CASSRLGTGESYEQYF. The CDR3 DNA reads TGTGCCAGCAGTCGGTTAGGGACAGGGGAGTCCTACGAGCAGTACTTC.

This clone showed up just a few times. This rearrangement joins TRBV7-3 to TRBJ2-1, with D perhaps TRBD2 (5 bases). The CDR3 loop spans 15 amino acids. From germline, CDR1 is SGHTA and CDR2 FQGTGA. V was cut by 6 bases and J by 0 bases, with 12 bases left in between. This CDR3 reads CASSISESSYNEQFF. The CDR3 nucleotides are TGTGCCAGCAGTATTAGCGAGAGCTCCTACAATGAGCAGTTCTTC.

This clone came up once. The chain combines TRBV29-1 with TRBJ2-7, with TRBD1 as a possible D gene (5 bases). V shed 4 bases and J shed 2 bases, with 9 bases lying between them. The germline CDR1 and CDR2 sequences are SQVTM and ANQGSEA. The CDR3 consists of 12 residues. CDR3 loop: CSVVAGTYEQYF. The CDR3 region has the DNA TGCAGCGTTGTGGCAGGGACCTACGAGCAGTACTTC.

The CDR3: CASSLTLEGGQPQHF. The CDR3 DNA is TGTGCCAGCAGTCTTACTTTGGAAGGGGGACAGCCCCAGCATTTT. The chain couples TRBV7-9 to TRBJ1-5, with a possible D match to TRBD1 (6 bases). This CDR3 comprises 15 residues. V was shortened by 6 bases and J by 7 bases, with 19 bases between the two germline ends. Germline V gene data show CDR1 as SEHNR and CDR2 as FQNEAQ (reference sequence).

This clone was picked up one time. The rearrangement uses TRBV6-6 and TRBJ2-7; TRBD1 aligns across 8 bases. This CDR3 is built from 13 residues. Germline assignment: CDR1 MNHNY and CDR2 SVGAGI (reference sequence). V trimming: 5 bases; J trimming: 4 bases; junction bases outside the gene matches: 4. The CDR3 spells CASSRQGSYEQYF. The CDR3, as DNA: TGTGCCAGCAGTAGACAGGGGTCTTACGAGCAGTACTTC.

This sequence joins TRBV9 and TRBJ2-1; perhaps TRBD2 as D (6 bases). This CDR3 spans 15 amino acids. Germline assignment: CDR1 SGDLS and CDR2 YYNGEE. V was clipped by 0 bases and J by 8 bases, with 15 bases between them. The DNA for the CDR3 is TGTGCCAGCAGCGTAGCTTCGGGAGCGGTCTATGAGCAGTTCTTC. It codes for CASSVASGAVYEQFF.

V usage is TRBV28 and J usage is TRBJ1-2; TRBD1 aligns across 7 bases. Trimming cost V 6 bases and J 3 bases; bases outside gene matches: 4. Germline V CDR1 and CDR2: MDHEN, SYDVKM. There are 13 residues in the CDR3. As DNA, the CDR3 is TGTGCCAGCAGCCCGACAGGGTACTATGGCTACACCTTC. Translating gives CASSPTGYYGYTF.

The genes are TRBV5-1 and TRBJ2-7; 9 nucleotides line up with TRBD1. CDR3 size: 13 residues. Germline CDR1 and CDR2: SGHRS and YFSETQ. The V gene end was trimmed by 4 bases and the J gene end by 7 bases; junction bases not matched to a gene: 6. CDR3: CASSRTGEGEQYF. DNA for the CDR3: TGCGCCAGCAGCCGGACAGGGGAAGGGGAGCAGTACTTC.

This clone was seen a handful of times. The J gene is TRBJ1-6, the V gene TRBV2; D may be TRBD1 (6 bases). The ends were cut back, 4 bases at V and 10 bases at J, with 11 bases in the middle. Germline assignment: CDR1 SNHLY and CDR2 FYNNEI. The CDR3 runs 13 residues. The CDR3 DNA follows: TGTGCCAGCAGTGTCTCAGGGGTGTCACCCCTCCACTTT. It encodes CASSVSGVSPLHF.

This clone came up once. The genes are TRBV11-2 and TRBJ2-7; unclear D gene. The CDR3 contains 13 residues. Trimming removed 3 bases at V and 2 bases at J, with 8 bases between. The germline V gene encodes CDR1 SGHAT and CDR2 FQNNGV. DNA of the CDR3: TGTGCCAGCAGCTTTAGTATTGCCTACGAGCAGTACTTC. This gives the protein CASSFSIAYEQYF.

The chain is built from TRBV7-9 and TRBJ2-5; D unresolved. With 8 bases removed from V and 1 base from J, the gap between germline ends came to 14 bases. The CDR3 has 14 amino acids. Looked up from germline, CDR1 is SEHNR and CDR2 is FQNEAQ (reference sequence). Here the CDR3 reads CASSYTVIQETQYF. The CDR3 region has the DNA TGTGCCAGCTCCTATACCGTGATCCAAGAGACCCAGTACTTC.

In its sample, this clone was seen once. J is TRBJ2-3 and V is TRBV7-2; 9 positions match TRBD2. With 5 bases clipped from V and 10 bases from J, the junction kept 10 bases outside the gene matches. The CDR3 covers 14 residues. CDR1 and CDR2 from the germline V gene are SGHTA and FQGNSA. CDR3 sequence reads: CASSRMGREGSQYF. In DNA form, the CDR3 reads TGTGCCAGCAGCCGAATGGGGCGGGAGGGTTCGCAGTATTTT.

This CDR3 reads CASSQFILISNQPQHF. CDR3 nucleotide sequence: TGCGCCAGCAGCCAATTTATTTTAATTAGCAATCAGCCCCAGCATTTT. The chain employs TRBV4-1 and TRBJ1-5; D gene unclear. The CDR3 runs 16 residues. The germline V gene has CDR1 MGHRA and CDR2 YSYEKL. Between the trimmed V and J ends, which lost 2 bases and 0 bases, there was a span of 11 bases.